The rows below give T cell receptor beta chains drawn from one sample of a study of shared clonotypes between healthy human individuals. The data were produced by immunoSEQ multiplex PCR, yet TCRdb's version contains in-frame clones alone and is incomplete. The sample has more than 2 million clones; nearly 97% are singletons. Sample: naive CD4+ T cells sorted from blood. The receptors stem from a man between 18 and 29 years old in good health. Both conserved end residues are part of each CDR3. D genes are given only for firm matches. Only part of the rows carry a size: once, few, many, or a class if the clone is expanded.

d_gene	v_gene	abundance	j_gene	CDR3nt	CDR3aa
NA	TRBV7-9	NA	TRBJ2-7	TGTGCCAGCAGCTTAGGGGGGCTAACTTCCTACGAGCAGTACTTC	CASSLGGLTSYEQYF
NA	TRBV6-6	NA	TRBJ2-1	TGTGCCAGCATCGAGAGGAGCTCCTACAATGAGCAGTTCTTC	CASIERSSYNEQFF
TRBD1	TRBV4-1	NA	TRBJ2-3	TGCGCCAGCAGCCCACGGGACAGGGGGGTCACAGATACGCAGTATTTT	CASSPRDRGVTDTQYF
NA	TRBV2	NA	TRBJ1-1	TGTGCAAGCAGTATGGCACAGCCTAACACTGAAGCTTTCTTT	CASSMAQPNTEAFF
TRBD2	TRBV7-3	once	TRBJ2-1	TGTGCCAGCAGCGACCCGGGACTAGCGATTAATGAGCAGTTCTTC	CASSDPGLAINEQFF
TRBD2	TRBV7-9	NA	TRBJ2-7	TGTGCCAGCAGCGAGCCGAAAGTCTGGACTAGCGGAATCTCCTACGAGCAGTACTTC	CASSEPKVWTSGISYEQYF
NA	TRBV7-6	NA	TRBJ1-4	TGTGCCAGCAGTCCAGTCGGGGGTGCTGGGGAAAAACTGTTTTTT	CASSPVGGAGEKLFF
TRBD2	TRBV5-1	NA	TRBJ2-7	TGCGCCAGCAGCCCCAGCGGGGGGGCGCTTAACGAGCAGTACTTC	CASSPSGGALNEQYF
NA	TRBV18	once	TRBJ1-4	TGTGCCAGCTCACCACCGGGAACCGGGGGAGAAAAACTGTTTTTT	CASSPPGTGGEKLFF
TRBD1	TRBV4-2	NA	TRBJ1-5	TGTGCCAGCAGCCAAGATGTTGTAGGACAGGGGAATCAGCCCCAGCATTTT	CASSQDVVGQGNQPQHF
TRBD1	TRBV13	NA	TRBJ2-3	TGTGCCAGCAGCTCCGTCGCAGGGGGCAAAACAGATACGCAGTATTTT	CASSSVAGGKTDTQYF
NA	TRBV28	NA	TRBJ1-2	TGTGCCAGCAGTATCTTCGGCGGGCAACTCTACTATGGCTACACCTTC	CASSIFGGQLYYGYTF
NA	TRBV6-1	NA	TRBJ2-7	TGTGCCAGCAGTGAGATCGGTTCTTACGAGCAGTACTTC	CASSEIGSYEQYF
TRBD2	TRBV5-5	NA	TRBJ2-2	TGTGCCAGCAGCCCTCGACTAGCGGGAGATACCGGGGAGCTGTTTTTT	CASSPRLAGDTGELFF
NA	TRBV19	NA	TRBJ1-5	TGTGCCAGTAGTATCGACAGCCCGAAGCAGCCCCAGCATTTT	CASSIDSPKQPQHF
NA	TRBV18	NA	TRBJ2-7	TGTGCCAGCTCACCTGGGAATATCTACGAGCAGTACTTC	CASSPGNIYEQYF
NA	TRBV7-9	NA	TRBJ2-5	TGTGCCAGCAGCCTACCCCCATTCAAGGGCGAGACCCAGTACTTC	CASSLPPFKGETQYF
NA	TRBV27	NA	TRBJ1-5	TGTGCCAGCAGTTTATCGGGGACTAGCAATCAGCCCCAGCATTTT	CASSLSGTSNQPQHF
TRBD1	TRBV18	NA	TRBJ2-2	TGTGCCAGCTCCGATTTCACAGGGGGCCAGAACACCGGGGAGCTGTTTTTT	CASSDFTGGQNTGELFF
NA	TRBV10-3	NA	TRBJ1-4	TGTGCCATCAGTGAGTCAAGGCCAACTAATGAAAAACTGTTTTTT	CAISESRPTNEKLFF
NA	TRBV6-6	NA	TRBJ2-6	TGTGCCAGCAGATATCCTGGGGCCAACGTCCTGACTTTC	CASRYPGANVLTF
NA	TRBV2	NA	TRBJ1-1	TGTGCCAGCAGTGTGACCTCCGGGACTGAGAAAGCTTTCTTT	CASSVTSGTEKAFF
TRBD1	TRBV5-1	NA	TRBJ1-3	TGCGCCAGCAGCTCCGGGACAGGGGTTACTGGAAACACCATATATTTT	CASSSGTGVTGNTIYF
TRBD1	TRBV4-1	NA	TRBJ2-5	TGCGCCAGCAGCCGAGAGGACAGGGGGCAAGAGACCCAGTACTTC	CASSREDRGQETQYF
TRBD1	TRBV5-4	NA	TRBJ2-5	TGTGCCAGCAGCTTGGCAGGGACAGGGGGCGTTGCAAAGACCCAGTACTTC	CASSLAGTGGVAKTQYF
TRBD1	TRBV11-3	NA	TRBJ2-3	TGTGCCAGCAGCTGGGACAGGGGCACAGATACGCAGTATTTT	CASSWDRGTDTQYF
NA	TRBV30	NA	TRBJ1-2	TGTGCCTGGAGTGCAGGGGTGTCCTATGGCTACACCTTC	CAWSAGVSYGYTF
TRBD2	TRBV2	NA	TRBJ2-7	TGTGCCAGCAGTGAGTCGGGGGGTTATCCGTACTTC	CASSESGGYPYF
NA	TRBV18	NA	TRBJ1-1	TGTGCCAGCTCACCGGGTATGGGGGGGGCGGCTTTCTTT	CASSPGMGGAAFF
NA	TRBV4-1	NA	TRBJ1-4	TGCGCCAGCAGCCTGCCAGGCGCAACTAATGAAAAACTGTTTTTT	CASSLPGATNEKLFF
NA	TRBV28	NA	TRBJ2-7	TGTGCCAGCAGTTTGGACTTCCCTACCTACGAGCAGTACTTC	CASSLDFPTYEQYF
NA	TRBV6-1	NA	TRBJ2-7	TGTGCCAGCACGGGCTCCAGCTCCTACGAGCAGTACTTC	CASTGSSSYEQYF
TRBD1	TRBV7-2	NA	TRBJ2-7	TGTGCCAGCAGCTTCGTCCCGGGACAGGCTCGCGAGCAGTACTTC	CASSFVPGQAREQYF
NA	TRBV7-9	NA	TRBJ1-5	TGTGCCAGCAGCCCCGGGAGCGAGAATCAGCCCCAGCATTTT	CASSPGSENQPQHF
NA	TRBV30	once	TRBJ2-1	TGTGCCTGGAGTCAAGGGTCCTCCTACAATGAGCAGTTCTTC	CAWSQGSSYNEQFF
NA	TRBV9	NA	TRBJ2-3	TGTGCCAGCAGCGTTGGGACTCTAACAGATACGCAGTATTTT	CASSVGTLTDTQYF
NA	TRBV30	NA	TRBJ2-2	TGTGCCGGACCCGGAGCCGGGGAGCTGTTTTTT	CAGPGAGELFF
TRBD1	TRBV5-4	NA	TRBJ2-7	TGTGCCAGCAGCGTATGGGACAGGCCCGCCTACGAGCAGTACTTC	CASSVWDRPAYEQYF
NA	TRBV6-5	NA	TRBJ1-4	TGTGCCAGCAGGCTAACAGGGTTAGATGAAAAACTGTTTTTT	CASRLTGLDEKLFF